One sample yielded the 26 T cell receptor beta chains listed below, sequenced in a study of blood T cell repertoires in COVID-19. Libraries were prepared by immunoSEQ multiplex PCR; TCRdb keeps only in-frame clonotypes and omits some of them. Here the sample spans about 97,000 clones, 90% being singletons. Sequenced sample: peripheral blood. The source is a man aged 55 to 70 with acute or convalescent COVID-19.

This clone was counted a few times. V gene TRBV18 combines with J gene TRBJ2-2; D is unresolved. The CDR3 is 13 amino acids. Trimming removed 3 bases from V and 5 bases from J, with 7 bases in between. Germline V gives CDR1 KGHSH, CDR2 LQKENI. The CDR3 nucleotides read TGTGCCAGCTCACCTACAGAGACCGGGGAGCTGTTTTTT. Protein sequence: CASSPTETGELFF.

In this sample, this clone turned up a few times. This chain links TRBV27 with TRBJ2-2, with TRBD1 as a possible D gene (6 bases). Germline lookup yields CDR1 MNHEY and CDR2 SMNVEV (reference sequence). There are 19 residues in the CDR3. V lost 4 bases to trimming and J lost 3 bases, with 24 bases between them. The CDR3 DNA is TGTGCCAGCAGTTCTGCCGGGACAAATGGGATAGGAGACACCGGGGAGCTGTTTTTT. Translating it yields CASSSAGTNGIGDTGELFF.

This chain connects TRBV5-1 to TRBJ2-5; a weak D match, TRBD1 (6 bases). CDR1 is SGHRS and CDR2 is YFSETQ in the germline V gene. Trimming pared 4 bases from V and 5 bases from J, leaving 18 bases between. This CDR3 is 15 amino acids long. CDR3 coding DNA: TGCGCCAGCAGCAAGGGGGATTCCGCCCAGGAGACCCAGTACTTC. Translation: CASSKGDSAQETQYF. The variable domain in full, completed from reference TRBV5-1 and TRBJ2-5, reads KAGVTQTPRYLIKTRGQQVTLSCSPISGHRSVSWYQQTPGQGLQFLFEYFSETQRNKGNFPGRFSGRQFSNSRSEMNVSTLELGDSALYLCASSKGDSAQETQYFGPGTRLLVL.

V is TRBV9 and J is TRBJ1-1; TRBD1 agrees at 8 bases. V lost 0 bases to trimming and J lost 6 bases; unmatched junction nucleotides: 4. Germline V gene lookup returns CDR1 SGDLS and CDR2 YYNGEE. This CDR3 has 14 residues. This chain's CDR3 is CASSVVSGGPEAFF. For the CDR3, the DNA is TGTGCCAGCAGCGTAGTCTCAGGGGGCCCTGAAGCTTTCTTT.

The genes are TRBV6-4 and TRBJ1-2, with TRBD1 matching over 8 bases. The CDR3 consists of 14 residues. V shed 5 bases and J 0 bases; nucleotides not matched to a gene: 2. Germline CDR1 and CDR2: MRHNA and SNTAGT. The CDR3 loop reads CASSSGGPNYGYTF. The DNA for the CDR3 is TGTGCCAGCAGTTCAGGGGGCCCTAACTATGGCTACACCTTC.

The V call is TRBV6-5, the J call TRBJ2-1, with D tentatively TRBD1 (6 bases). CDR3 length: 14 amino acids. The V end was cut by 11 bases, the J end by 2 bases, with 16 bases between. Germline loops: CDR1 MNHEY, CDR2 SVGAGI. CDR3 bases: TGTGCCTACGAAGCGGCAGGGGCCTACAATGAGCAGTTCTTC. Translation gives CAYEAAGAYNEQFF.

The DNA of the CDR3 is TGTGCCAGTAGTATAGGGCAGGGAGGGACCACAGATACGCAGTATTTT. Translated: CASSIGQGGTTDTQYF. This rearrangement joins TRBV19 to TRBJ2-3, with 7 bases lining up with TRBD2. The CDR3 loop spans 16 amino acids. CDR1 is LNHDA and CDR2 is SQIVND in the germline V gene (reference sequence). The trim removed 1 base at V and 2 bases at J, leaving 6 bases unmatched.

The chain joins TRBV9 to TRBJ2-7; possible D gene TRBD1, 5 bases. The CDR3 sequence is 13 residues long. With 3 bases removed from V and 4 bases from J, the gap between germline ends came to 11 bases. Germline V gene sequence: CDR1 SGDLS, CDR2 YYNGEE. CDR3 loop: CASSEDIGYEQYF. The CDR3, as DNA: TGTGCCAGCAGCGAGGACATCGGGTACGAGCAGTACTTC.

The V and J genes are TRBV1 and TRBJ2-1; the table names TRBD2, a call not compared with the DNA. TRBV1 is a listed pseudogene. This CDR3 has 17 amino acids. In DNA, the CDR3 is TGCACCAGCAGCCCCACGCTAGCGGGGTCTACCTACAATGAGCAGTTCTTC. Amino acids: CTSSPTLAGSTYNEQFF.

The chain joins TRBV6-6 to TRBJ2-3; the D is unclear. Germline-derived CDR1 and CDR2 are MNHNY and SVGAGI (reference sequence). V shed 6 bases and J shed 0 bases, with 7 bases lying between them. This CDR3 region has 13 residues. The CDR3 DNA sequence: TGTGCCAGCAGGGGCGACAGCACAGATACGCAGTATTTT. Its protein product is CASRGDSTDTQYF.

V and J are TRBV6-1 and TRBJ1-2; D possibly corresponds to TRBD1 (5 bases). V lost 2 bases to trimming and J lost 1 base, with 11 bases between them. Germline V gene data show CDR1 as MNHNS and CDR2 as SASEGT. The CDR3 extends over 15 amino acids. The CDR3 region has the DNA TGTGCCAGCAGTGAAACTCCAGGGCTTAACTATGGCTACACCTTC. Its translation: CASSETPGLNYGYTF.

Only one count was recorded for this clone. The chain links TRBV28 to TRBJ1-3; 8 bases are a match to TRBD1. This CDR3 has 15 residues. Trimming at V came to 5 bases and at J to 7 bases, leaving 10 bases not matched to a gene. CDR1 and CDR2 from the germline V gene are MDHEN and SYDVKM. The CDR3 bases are TGTGCCAGCAGTCCGAAAACGACAGGGGCTAACACCATATATTTT. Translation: CASSPKTTGANTIYF.

As DNA, the CDR3 is TGTGCCAGCAGCGTTGAAACAGGTGGCAATCAGCCCCAGCATTTT. Translation gives CASSVETGGNQPQHF. The chain recombines TRBV6-2 or TRBV6-3 with TRBJ1-5, with D maybe TRBD1 (5 bases). The CDR3 has 15 residues. Trimming pared 6 bases from V and 2 bases from J, leaving 14 bases between. Germline V gene lookup returns CDR1 MNHEY and CDR2 SVGEGT.

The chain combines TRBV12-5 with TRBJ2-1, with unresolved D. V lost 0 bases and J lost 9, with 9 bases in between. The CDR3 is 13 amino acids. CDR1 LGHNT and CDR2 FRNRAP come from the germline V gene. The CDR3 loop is CASGLVWQAEQFF. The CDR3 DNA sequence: TGTGCTAGTGGTTTGGTGTGGCAGGCTGAGCAGTTCTTC.

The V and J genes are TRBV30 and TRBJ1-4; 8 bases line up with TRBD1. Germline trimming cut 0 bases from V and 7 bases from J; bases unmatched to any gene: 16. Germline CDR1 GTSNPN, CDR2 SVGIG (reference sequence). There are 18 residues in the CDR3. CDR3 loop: CAWSVLRTGKRVGEKLFF. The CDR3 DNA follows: TGTGCCTGGAGTGTACTTCGGACAGGGAAGAGAGTGGGTGAAAAACTGTTTTTT.

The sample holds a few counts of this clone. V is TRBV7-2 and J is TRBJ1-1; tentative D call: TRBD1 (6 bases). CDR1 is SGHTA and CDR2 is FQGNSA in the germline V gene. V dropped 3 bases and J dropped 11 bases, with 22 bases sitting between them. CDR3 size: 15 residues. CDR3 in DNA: TGTGCCAGCAGCTTTTCTCATTCTGGGGACAACGGTGCTTTCTTT. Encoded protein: CASSFSHSGDNGAFF.

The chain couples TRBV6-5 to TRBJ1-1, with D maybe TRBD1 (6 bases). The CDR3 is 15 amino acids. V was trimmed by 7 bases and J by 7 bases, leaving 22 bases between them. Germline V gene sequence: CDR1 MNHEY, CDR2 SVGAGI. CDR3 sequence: CASTQFQGQHFEAFF. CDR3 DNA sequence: TGTGCCAGCACCCAATTCCAAGGACAGCACTTTGAAGCTTTCTTT.

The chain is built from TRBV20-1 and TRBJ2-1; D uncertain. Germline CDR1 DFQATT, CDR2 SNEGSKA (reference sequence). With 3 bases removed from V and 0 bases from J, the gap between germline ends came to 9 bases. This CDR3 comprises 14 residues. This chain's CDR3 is CSASSHSSYNEQFF. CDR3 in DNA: TGCAGTGCTAGTTCCCACAGCTCCTACAATGAGCAGTTCTTC.

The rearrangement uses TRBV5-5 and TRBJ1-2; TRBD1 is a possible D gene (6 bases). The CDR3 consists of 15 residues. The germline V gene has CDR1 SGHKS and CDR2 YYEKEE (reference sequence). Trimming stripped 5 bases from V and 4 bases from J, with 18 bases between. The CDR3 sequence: CASRPGTGLPYGYTF. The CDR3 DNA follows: TGTGCCAGCAGACCCGGAACAGGGCTCCCCTATGGCTACACCTTC.

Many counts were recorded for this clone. CDR3 in amino acids: CASSKLAGGEQFF. The CDR3 nucleotides are TGTGCCAGCAGCAAACTAGCGGGGGGTGAGCAGTTCTTC. The chain uses TRBV6-5 and TRBJ2-1; 12 bases map to TRBD2. V was pared by 6 bases and J by 9 bases, with 3 bases of the junction left unmatched. This CDR3 is built from 13 residues. Germline V lookup: CDR1 MNHEY, CDR2 SVGAGI.

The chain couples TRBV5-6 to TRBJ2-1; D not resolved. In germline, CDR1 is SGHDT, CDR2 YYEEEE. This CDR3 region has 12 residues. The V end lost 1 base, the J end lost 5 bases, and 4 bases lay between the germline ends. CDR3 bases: TGTGCCAGCAGCTTGCAGGACAATGAGCAGTTCTTC. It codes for CASSLQDNEQFF.

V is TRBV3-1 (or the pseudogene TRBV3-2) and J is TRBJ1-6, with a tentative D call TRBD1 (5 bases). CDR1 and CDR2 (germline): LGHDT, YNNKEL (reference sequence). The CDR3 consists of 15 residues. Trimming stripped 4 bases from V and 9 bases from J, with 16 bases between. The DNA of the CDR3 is TGTGCCAGCAGCCCAACCCGGGGGGATAGTTCACCCCTCCACTTT. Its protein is CASSPTRGDSSPLHF.

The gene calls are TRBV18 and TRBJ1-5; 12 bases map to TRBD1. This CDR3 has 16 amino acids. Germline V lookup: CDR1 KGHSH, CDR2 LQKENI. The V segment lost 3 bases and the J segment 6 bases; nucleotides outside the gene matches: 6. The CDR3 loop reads CASSPGTGGVSQPQHF. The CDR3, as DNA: TGTGCCAGCTCACCGGGGACAGGGGGCGTAAGTCAGCCCCAGCATTTT.

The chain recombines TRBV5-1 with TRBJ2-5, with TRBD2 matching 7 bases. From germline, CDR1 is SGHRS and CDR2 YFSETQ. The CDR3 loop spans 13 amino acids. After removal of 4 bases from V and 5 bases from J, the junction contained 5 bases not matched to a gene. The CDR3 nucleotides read TGCGCCAGCAGCATAAATAGCGGGGAGACCCAGTACTTC. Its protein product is CASSINSGETQYF.

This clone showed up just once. As DNA, the CDR3 is TGTGCCAGCAGCTTAGACGGACAGCAGCACACTGAAGCTTTCTTT. Translation: CASSLDGQQHTEAFF. The chain carries TRBV11-3 and TRBJ1-1, with D maybe TRBD1 (6 bases). This CDR3 spans 15 amino acids. The V end lost 0 bases, the J end lost 3 bases, and 11 bases lay between the germline ends. Germline V gene lookup returns CDR1 SGHNT and CDR2 YENEEA.

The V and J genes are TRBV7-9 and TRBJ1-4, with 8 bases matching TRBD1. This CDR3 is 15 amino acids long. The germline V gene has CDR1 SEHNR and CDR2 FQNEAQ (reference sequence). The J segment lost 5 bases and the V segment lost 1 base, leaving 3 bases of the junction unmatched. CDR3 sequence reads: CASSLDRGVNEKLFF. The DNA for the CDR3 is TGTGCCAGCAGCTTAGACAGGGGGGTGAATGAAAAACTGTTTTTT.